Listed below are T cell receptor beta chains from one sample, sequenced in a study of cytomegalovirus exposure and HLA in healthy donors. Clones were sequenced by immunoSEQ multiplex PCR, and TCRdb holds only the in-frame ones, with some missing. The sample holds about 180,000 clones, approximately 81% seen once. Sequenced sample: PBMCs. All receptors derive from a woman in her 30s in good health and CMV-seronegative. CDR3s include the opening cysteine and the closing phenylalanine or tryptophan. D genes are given only for firm matches. For some rows the clone size is stated as once, few or many, or as a class when expanded; others skip it.

clone size	D gene	V gene	J gene	CDR3 DNA	CDR3 protein
few	TRBD1	TRBV6-5	TRBJ1-1	TGTGCCAGCAGTCAAGACAGGGGGCCTGAAGCTTTCTTT	CASSQDRGPEAFF
few	NA	TRBV6-5	TRBJ1-1	TGTGCCAGCAGTTACCAGGCACCTCCTATGAACACTGAAGCTTTCTTT	CASSYQAPPMNTEAFF
NA	TRBD1	TRBV5-6	TRBJ1-5	TGTGCCAGCAGCCTGGGACAGGGTCAGCCCCAGCATTTT	CASSLGQGQPQHF
NA	TRBD2	TRBV9	TRBJ2-1	TGTGCCAGCAGCGTAGCCGGGAGGGAGGACAATGAGCAGTTCTTC	CASSVAGREDNEQFF
NA	NA	TRBV6-1	TRBJ2-7	TGTGCCAGCAGTGAATCCAAATACGAGCAGTACTTC	CASSESKYEQYF
few	TRBD2	TRBV19	TRBJ2-1	TGTGCCAGTAGGACTAGCGGGAGAATTGAGCAGTTCTTC	CASRTSGRIEQFF
NA	NA	TRBV2	TRBJ1-4	TGTGCCAGCGGCAGAAATGAAAAACTGTTTTTT	CASGRNEKLFF
NA	TRBD1	TRBV6-5	TRBJ2-5	TGTGCCAGCAGTTCCCAGGGACAGATAAAAGAGACCCAGTACTTC	CASSSQGQIKETQYF
NA	NA	TRBV7-9	TRBJ1-1	TGTGCCAGCAGCTTCGAACTGCTCATGGAAGCTTTCTTT	CASSFELLMEAFF
NA	TRBD1	TRBV5-6	TRBJ2-5	TGTGCCAGCAGCCGACAGGGGCGTCCGGCCCATGGAGAGACCCAGTACTTC	CASSRQGRPAHGETQYF
NA	TRBD1	TRBV6-6	TRBJ1-2	TGTGCCAGCAGTCTACACACAGGGGAAGGCTATGGCTACACCTTC	CASSLHTGEGYGYTF
NA	TRBD1	TRBV11-2	TRBJ2-5	TGTGCCAGCAGCTTTGGACAGGGTTCGGAGACCCAGTACTTC	CASSFGQGSETQYF
NA	TRBD1	TRBV7-8	TRBJ1-2	TGTGCCAGCAGCCCGGTCGCCGGGACAGGGGTTGGCTACACCTTC	CASSPVAGTGVGYTF
NA	TRBD1	TRBV7-2	TRBJ1-6	TGTGCCAGCAGCTTAGTCGGGACAGGGGTTTCACCCCTCCACTTT	CASSLVGTGVSPLHF
few	TRBD2	TRBV6-5	TRBJ2-1	TGTGCCAGCAGTTACTCTGGCGGGGGGGTCTACAATGAGCAGTTCTTC	CASSYSGGGVYNEQFF
NA	TRBD2	TRBV28	TRBJ2-7	TGTGCCAGCCAAAGTTCGGGCGGGAGCTCCTACGAGCAGTACTTC	CASQSSGGSSYEQYF
NA	NA	TRBV7-2	TRBJ1-1	TGTGCCAGCAGCTTAGTGGCAGTCGCCACCATGAACACTGAAGCTTTCTTT	CASSLVAVATMNTEAFF
once	NA	TRBV28	TRBJ1-5	TGTGCCAGCAGGGGGAACAGGGCAGATCAGCCCCAGCATTTT	CASRGNRADQPQHF
NA	NA	TRBV27	TRBJ2-1	TGTGCCAGCGGTTTCATGGCCATTCCCGATGAGCAGTTCTTC	CASGFMAIPDEQFF
NA	NA	TRBV7-9	TRBJ1-1	TGTTCCAGCAGCTTAGCAGGCAGGGATGCGAACACTGAAGCTTTCTTT	CSSSLAGRDANTEAFF
NA	TRBD1	TRBV5-4	TRBJ2-7	TGTGCCAGCACCGCGACAGGGGAGCCCTACGAGCAGTACTTC	CASTATGEPYEQYF
NA	NA	TRBV14	TRBJ1-1	TGTGCCAGCAGCCACGCAGAGAACACTGAAGCTTTCTTT	CASSHAENTEAFF
NA	TRBD1	TRBV15	TRBJ2-1	TGTGCCACCAGCAGAGAGGACAGGATCTCCTACAATGAGCAGTTCTTC	CATSREDRISYNEQFF
NA	TRBD2	TRBV7-8	TRBJ2-7	TGTGCCAGCAGCCCGGGGAGGGGTTCTCAGGCCTACGAGCAGTACTTC	CASSPGRGSQAYEQYF
NA	NA	TRBV27	TRBJ1-1	TGTGCCAGCAGTCTGGGGGGGAACACTGAAGCTTTCTTT	CASSLGGNTEAFF
NA	NA	TRBV6-5	TRBJ2-7	TGTGCCAGCAGTTACTCAATCAGGTTAGGCTACGAGCAGTACTTC	CASSYSIRLGYEQYF
few	TRBD1	TRBV6-5	TRBJ2-5	TGTGCCAGCAGTTACGACAGGGGCCAAGAGACCCAGTACTTC	CASSYDRGQETQYF
NA	NA	TRBV4-1	TRBJ2-5	TGCGCCAGCAGCCAAGGATTAGTAGGGGTACGGTTCGGAGAGACCCAGTACTTC	CASSQGLVGVRFGETQYF
once	NA	TRBV18	TRBJ2-1	TGTGCCAGCTCACCACCGAAGGGGTTCGGTGAGCAGTTCTTC	CASSPPKGFGEQFF
few	NA	TRBV5-6	TRBJ1-5	TGTGCCAGCAGCTTGGAAGGGGCGCTTAATCAGCCCCAGCATTTT	CASSLEGALNQPQHF
NA	TRBD2	TRBV7-9	TRBJ2-1	TGTGCCAGCAGCGTAGTAGCGGGGAGCTCCTACAATGAGCAGTTCTTC	CASSVVAGSSYNEQFF
few	TRBD2	TRBV10-2	TRBJ2-1	TGCGCCAGCAGTGCGCCTAGCGGTACCTACAATGAGCAGTTCTTC	CASSAPSGTYNEQFF
NA	NA	TRBV19	TRBJ1-2	TGTGCCAGTAATCTTGGCCGAAACTATGGCTACACCTTC	CASNLGRNYGYTF
few	NA	TRBV4-1	TRBJ2-1	TGCGCCAGCAGCCGGCTGGACATAATTTCCTACAATGAGCAGTTCTTC	CASSRLDIISYNEQFF
few	NA	TRBV5-1	TRBJ1-1	TGCGCCAGCAGCCCCCGAAGGCAGGGAGGTACTGAAGCTTTCTTT	CASSPRRQGGTEAFF
NA	NA	TRBV7-9	TRBJ2-7	TGTGCCAGCAGATTGACAGAATCCTACGAGCAGTACTTC	CASRLTESYEQYF
few	TRBD1	TRBV28	TRBJ1-2	TGTGCCAGCAGTCTGACAGGGCGGCCCTATGGCTACACCTTC	CASSLTGRPYGYTF
NA	TRBD2	TRBV5-1	TRBJ2-1	TGCGCCAGCAGCTTCCTCCGGGAGGGAAAAAATGAGCAGTTCTTC	CASSFLREGKNEQFF
NA	NA	TRBV4-1	TRBJ1-2	TGCGCCAGCAGCCAAGTACCGACAGATTCTAACTATGGCTACACCTTC	CASSQVPTDSNYGYTF
few	NA	TRBV6-1	TRBJ2-7	TGTGCCAGCAGGCCCCTGGGTCCGGGCGAGCAGTACTTC	CASRPLGPGEQYF